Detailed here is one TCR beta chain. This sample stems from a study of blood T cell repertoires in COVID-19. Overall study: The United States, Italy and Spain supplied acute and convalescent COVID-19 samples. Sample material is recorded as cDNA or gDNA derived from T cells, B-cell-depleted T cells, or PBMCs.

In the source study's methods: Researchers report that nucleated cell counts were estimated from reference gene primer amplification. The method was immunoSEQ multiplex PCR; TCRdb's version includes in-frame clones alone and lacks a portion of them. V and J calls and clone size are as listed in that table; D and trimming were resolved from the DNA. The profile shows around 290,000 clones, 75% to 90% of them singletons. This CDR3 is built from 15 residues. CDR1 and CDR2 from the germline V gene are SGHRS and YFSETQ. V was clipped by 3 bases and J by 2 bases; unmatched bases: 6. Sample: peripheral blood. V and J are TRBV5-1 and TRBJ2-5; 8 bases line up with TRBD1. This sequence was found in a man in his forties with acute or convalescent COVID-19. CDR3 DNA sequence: TGCGCCAGCAGCTCAGGGGGCTTGGGACAAGAGACCCAGTACTTC. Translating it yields CASSSGGLGQETQYF.